Listed below are T cell receptor beta chains from one sample, sequenced in a study of PD-L1 blockade in urothelial cancer. Produced via immunoSEQ multiplex PCR; TCRdb's table is partial and in-frame only. The table includes 40,000 to 45,000 clones, more than 80% detected once. Sequenced material: PBMCs, taken around atezolizumab (anti-PD-L1) treatment. These receptors were taken from a man between 70 and 80 years old with urothelial cancer. CDR3s include the opening cysteine and the closing phenylalanine or tryptophan. A D gene is named only where the DNA matches it firmly. Not all rows give a size; the values are once, few, many and, for expanded clones, a class.

DNA,CDR3,J,size,D,V
TGTGCCAGCAGTTTTAGGGACAGACAGAACACTGAAGCTTTCTTT,CASSFRDRQNTEAFF,TRBJ1-1,-,TRBD1,TRBV28
TGTGCCAGCAGCTTAGGATTCGCGACTAGCGGCCGCACAGATACGCAGTATTTT,CASSLGFATSGRTDTQYF,TRBJ2-3,-,TRBD2,TRBV7-2
TGTGCCAGCAGCTTGGGACTAGCGGGACCGTCTGATACGCAGTATTTT,CASSLGLAGPSDTQYF,TRBJ2-3,-,TRBD2,TRBV7-6
TGTGCCAGCAGGGGGACTAGCGGGACCTACGAGCAGTACTTC,CASRGTSGTYEQYF,TRBJ2-7,-,TRBD2,TRBV28
TGTGCCAGCAGCTGGGGGACGGGACAGGAATGGAACACCATATATTTT,CASSWGTGQEWNTIYF,TRBJ1-3,-,TRBD1,TRBV11-2
TGTGCCATCAGTGAGTCCGGGAACACCGGGGAGCTGTTTTTT,CAISESGNTGELFF,TRBJ2-2,-,-,TRBV10-3
TGTGCCAGCAGTGGTCCCGGGACTAGCGATGAGCAGTTCTTC,CASSGPGTSDEQFF,TRBJ2-1,few,TRBD2,TRBV6-1
TGTGCCAGCAGTTCCCGGACAGGGGGGGGATATGAAAAACTGTTTTTT,CASSSRTGGGYEKLFF,TRBJ1-4,-,TRBD1,TRBV27
TGTGCCAGCAGCCCCCTTCAAGCACTAGCGGGAGTCCGTGAGCAGTTCTTC,CASSPLQALAGVREQFF,TRBJ2-1,-,TRBD2,TRBV14
TGCGCCAGCAGCACCGGGACAGGGGGCAGTGAAAAACTGTTTTTT,CASSTGTGGSEKLFF,TRBJ1-4,-,TRBD1,TRBV5-1
TGTGCCAGCAGCTTCGGCGGTAGCACAGATACGCAGTATTTT,CASSFGGSTDTQYF,TRBJ2-3,once,-,TRBV7-3
TGTGCCAGCAGTTCTCCTTTGAACAGGAAGGGCTCCTACGAGCAGTACTTC,CASSSPLNRKGSYEQYF,TRBJ2-7,-,-,TRBV28
TGTGCCAGCAGTTACCGTAGTCCCGAATATGGCTACACCTTC,CASSYRSPEYGYTF,TRBJ1-2,-,-,TRBV6-5
TGCAGCGCAATCACAGGGGGGCATGAAAAACTGTTTTTT,CSAITGGHEKLFF,TRBJ1-4,-,TRBD1,TRBV29-1
TGTGCCAGCAGCGGACGTGGTGGGAGGGCCTCAGATACGCAGTATTTT,CASSGRGGRASDTQYF,TRBJ2-3,-,TRBD2,TRBV2